Shown below are 10 T cell receptor beta chains from a single sample sequenced in a study of vaccination effects on CD4 cells after COVID-19. Which antigens these TCRs recognize remains unknown. Sequencing was performed with immunoSEQ multiplex PCR; in TCRdb, only in-frame clones are kept and a portion is missing. The data contain about 71,000 clones, 80% of them singletons. Pools of viral peptides were used by the ViraFEST assay to expand antigen-specific CD4+ T cells ahead of sequencing. With more than nine days of culture completed, CD4+ T cells were isolated. The vaccine recipients had no prior SARS-CoV-2 infection, with negative nucleocapsid antibodies. The sequencing here drew on CD4+ T cells from PBMCs cultured with SARS-CoV-2 spike peptides, taken before COVID-19 vaccination. The receptor set was obtained from a human donor who received a COVID-19 vaccine.

This sequence joins TRBV2 and TRBJ2-5; 11 bases are shared with TRBD1. The CDR3 runs 17 residues. The germline CDR1 and CDR2 sequences are SNHLY and FYNNEI. V dropped 4 bases and J dropped 0; count of bases not matched to a gene: 7. CDR3 amino acids: CASSGPGTGGYQETQYF. The CDR3 DNA sequence: TGTGCCAGCAGTGGCCCAGGGACAGGGGGGTACCAAGAGACCCAGTACTTC.

This chain links TRBV29-1 with TRBJ2-5; D is perhaps TRBD1 or TRBD2 (5 bases each). The CDR3 is 11 residues long. CDR1 SQVTM and CDR2 ANQGSEA come from the germline V gene. The germline V and J ends were trimmed by 4 bases and 5 bases, with 8 bases remaining between them. The CDR3 region is CSVVGVETQYF. In DNA, the CDR3 is TGCAGCGTTGTGGGGGTGGAGACCCAGTACTTC.

V usage is TRBV27 and J usage is TRBJ2-6, with D hard to call. CDR3 length: 15 residues. Trimming removed 3 bases at V and 2 bases at J, with 8 bases between. Germline values: CDR1 MNHEY, CDR2 SMNVEV (reference sequence). The CDR3 reads CASSLFQPGANVLTF. The CDR3 DNA reads as TGTGCCAGCAGTTTGTTCCAGCCTGGGGCCAACGTCCTGACTTTC.

The rearrangement joins TRBV19 to TRBJ1-2, with 7 bases matching TRBD1. This CDR3 contains 13 residues. V shed 5 bases, J shed 6 bases, and the junction held 6 bases outside the gene matches. CDR1 and CDR2 from the germline V gene are LNHDA and SQIVND (reference sequence). CDR3 amino acids: CASSADRADGYTF. The CDR3 DNA follows: TGTGCCAGTAGTGCCGACAGGGCGGATGGCTACACCTTC. The full variable domain, rest sourced from reference TRBV19 and TRBJ1-2, is DGGITQSPKYLFRKEGQNVTLSCEQNLNHDAMYWYRQDPGQGLRLIYYSQIVNDFQKGDIAEGYSVSREKKESFPLTVTSAQKNPTAFYLCASSADRADGYTFGSGTRLTVV.

The chain couples TRBV7-2 to TRBJ1-1, with 9 positions matching TRBD1. The J segment lost 11 bases and the V segment lost 1 base, leaving 5 bases of the junction unmatched. The CDR3 has 13 amino acids. Germline assignment: CDR1 SGHTA and CDR2 FQGNSA. CDR3 sequence: CASSLDGTGSAFF. As DNA, the CDR3 is TGTGCCAGCAGCTTAGACGGGACAGGGTCGGCTTTCTTT.

The chain is built from TRBV18 and TRBJ2-3; D is undetermined. V was pared by 1 base and J by 4 bases, with 3 bases between. This CDR3 has 12 residues. From germline, CDR1 is KGHSH and CDR2 LQKENI. The CDR3 coding sequence is TGTGCCAGCTCACCACTCCCAGATACGCAGTATTTT. This translates into CASSPLPDTQYF. The full variable domain, its missing parts supplied by reference TRBV18 and TRBJ2-3, is NAGVMQNPRHLVRRRGQEARLRCSPMKGHSHVYWYRQLPEEGLKFMVYLQKENIIDESGMPKERFSAEFPKEGPSILRIQQVVRGDSAAYFCASSPLPDTQYFGPGTRLTVL.

This clone was detected once. An end of the junction differs from the germline gene, which may be a read error. The rearrangement uses TRBV10-2 and TRBJ2-3; D is perhaps TRBD1 (6 bases). CDR1 is WSHSY, CDR2 SAAADI, per germline. The CDR3 contains 11 residues. This CDR3 is CASSGTVTQYF. CDR3 DNA sequence: TGCGCCAGCAGTGGGACAGTTACGCAGTATTTT.

This clone was seen a single time. The rearrangement joins TRBV19 to TRBJ1-3; 9 bases fit TRBD1. CDR3 length: 16 amino acids. Germline trimming cut 4 bases from V and 4 bases from J; bases unmatched to any gene: 8. Germline values: CDR1 LNHDA, CDR2 SQIVND (reference sequence). CDR3 coding DNA: TGTGCCAGTAGTAGGGGACAGGGTCCGCTCGGAAACACCATATATTTT. Translation: CASSRGQGPLGNTIYF.

The rearrangement uses TRBV3-1 (or the pseudogene TRBV3-2) and TRBJ1-3; weak D call: TRBD1 (6 bases). V shed 0 bases and J shed 4 bases, with 13 bases lying between them. Germline CDR1 is LGHDT and CDR2 is YNNKEL (reference sequence). The CDR3 is 16 amino acids. The CDR3 loop reads CASSQDTGGPGNTIYF. CDR3 DNA sequence: TGTGCCAGCAGCCAAGATACGGGGGGGCCGGGAAACACCATATATTTT.

This rearrangement joins TRBV6-6 to TRBJ2-3; D is ambiguous. Germline V CDR1 and CDR2: MNHNY, SVGAGI (reference sequence). V lost 5 bases and J lost 7, with 10 bases in between. The CDR3 spans 12 residues. The CDR3 sequence: CASSRDSYTQYF. The CDR3, as DNA: TGTGCCAGCAGTCGAGACTCATATACGCAGTATTTT.